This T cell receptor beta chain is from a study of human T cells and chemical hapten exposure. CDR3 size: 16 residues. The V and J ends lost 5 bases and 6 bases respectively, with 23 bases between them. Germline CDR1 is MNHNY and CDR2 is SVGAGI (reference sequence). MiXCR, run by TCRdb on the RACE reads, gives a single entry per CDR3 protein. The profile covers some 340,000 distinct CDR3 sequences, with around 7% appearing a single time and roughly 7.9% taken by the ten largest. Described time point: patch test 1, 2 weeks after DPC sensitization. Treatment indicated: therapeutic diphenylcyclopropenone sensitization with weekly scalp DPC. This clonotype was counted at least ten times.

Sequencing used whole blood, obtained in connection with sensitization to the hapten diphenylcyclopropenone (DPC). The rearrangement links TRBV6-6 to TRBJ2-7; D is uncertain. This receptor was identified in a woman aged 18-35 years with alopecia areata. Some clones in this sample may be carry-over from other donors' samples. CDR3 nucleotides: TGTGCCAGCAGTCAACCTGCGCCACCTTCACCGTCCGAGCAGTACTTC. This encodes CASSQPAPPSPSEQYF.